This entry lists 17 T cell receptor beta chains sequenced from one sample in a study of blood T cell repertoires in COVID-19. TCRdb's copy holds only in-frame clones and misses some; the assay was immunoSEQ multiplex PCR. Of about 190,000 clones in the sample, 86% were seen once. Material: PBMCs or T cells enriched from blood (not recorded which). These receptors were collected from a woman aged 25-40 years who had recovered from COVID-19.

This clone was detected once. The chain couples TRBV13 to TRBJ2-2, with D uncertain. The CDR3 has 13 amino acids. Germline V gives CDR1 PRHDT, CDR2 FYEKMQ (reference sequence). V was trimmed by 5 bases and J by 4 bases, leaving 8 bases between them. The DNA of the CDR3 is TGTGCCAGCAGCCGAAGCGCCACCGGGGAGCTGTTTTTT. This codes for CASSRSATGELFF.

The chain joins TRBV7-6 to TRBJ1-4, with unresolved D. The CDR3 covers 11 residues. Germline CDR1 SGHVS, CDR2 FNYEAQ. The V and J ends lost 1 base and 12 bases respectively, with 6 bases between them. This CDR3 reads CASSLGRELFF. CDR3 coding DNA: TGTGCCAGCAGCTTAGGGCGGGAACTGTTTTTT.

V is TRBV11-1 and J is TRBJ2-3, with no clear D. Looked up from germline, CDR1 is SGHAT and CDR2 is FQDESV (reference sequence). V was trimmed by 2 bases and J by 5 bases, leaving 8 bases between them. The CDR3 is made up of 13 amino acids. The CDR3 loop is CASSLWSGDTQYF. CDR3 in DNA: TGTGCCAGCAGCTTATGGTCGGGAGATACGCAGTATTTT.

This clone was seen only once. The rearrangement joins TRBV7-8 to TRBJ1-4; no clear D. Deletions cut 5 bases from V and 0 bases from J, with 22 bases between. From germline, CDR1 is SGHVS and CDR2 FQNEAQ. CDR3 length: 19 amino acids. CDR3 region: CASSPTNWRTFATNEKLFF. CDR3 bases: TGTGCCAGCAGCCCAACGAATTGGCGGACTTTTGCAACTAATGAAAAACTGTTTTTT.

The rearrangement uses TRBV11-3 and TRBJ2-1, with 8 bases lining up with TRBD2. This CDR3 has 14 amino acids. CDR1 and CDR2 (germline): SGHNT, YENEEA. Germline trimming cut 3 bases from V and 5 bases from J; bases unmatched to any gene: 3. This CDR3 reads CASSFGRGDNEQFF. CDR3 coding DNA: TGTGCCAGCAGCTTCGGGCGGGGGGACAATGAGCAGTTCTTC. The full variable domain, in which reference TRBV11-3 and TRBJ2-1 provide the parts outside the CDR3, is EAGVVQSPRYKIIEKKQPVAFWCNPISGHNTLYWYLQNLGQGPELLIRYENEEAVDDSQLPKDRFSAERLKGVDSTLKIQPAELGDSAVYLCASSFGRGDNEQFFGPGTRLTVL.

The V call is TRBV15, the J call TRBJ2-7, with TRBD1 matching 10 bases. V lost 4 bases to trimming and J lost 2 bases; unmatched junction nucleotides: 14. CDR1 and CDR2 from the germline V gene are LNHNV and YYDKDF (reference sequence). The CDR3 length is 18 residues. The CDR3 loop is CATSNPGQGGSLAYEQYF. As DNA, the CDR3 is TGTGCCACCAGCAACCCAGGACAGGGGGGGAGTTTGGCCTACGAGCAGTACTTC.

The rearrangement uses TRBV5-3 and TRBJ2-7; 9 bases are shared with TRBD2. TRBV5-3 is classed as an ORF, of uncertain function. The V and J ends lost 4 bases and 6 bases, in that order; junction bases with no gene match: 14. The CDR3 is made up of 16 amino acids. CDR3: CARSRDLAGNGFEQYF. In nucleotides, the CDR3 is TGTGCCAGAAGCAGGGACCTAGCGGGAAACGGGTTCGAGCAGTACTTC.

The rearrangement uses TRBV27 and TRBJ1-2; 10 bases align to TRBD1. Germline-derived CDR1 and CDR2 are MNHEY and SMNVEV (reference sequence). This CDR3 has 15 residues. Unmatched junction bases numbered 6, after V lost 4 bases and J lost 4 bases. CDR3 bases: TGTGCCAGCAGTTCCGTGACAGGGGGCGGCTATGGCTACACCTTC. Its protein is CASSSVTGGGYGYTF.

CDR3 in DNA: TGTGCCAGCAGCCAGACATGGACTAGCGGGCAAGAGACCCAGTACTTC. It encodes CASSQTWTSGQETQYF. J is TRBJ2-5 and V is TRBV3-1 (or the pseudogene TRBV3-2), with TRBD2 identical over 11 bases. V trimming: 3 bases; J trimming: 2 bases; junction bases outside the gene matches: 5. Germline CDR1 reads LGHDT; CDR2 reads YNNKEL (reference sequence). CDR3 size: 16 residues.

The genes are TRBV7-9 and TRBJ2-7; 9 bases fit TRBD1. The DNA matches TRBJ2-5 better at its end, which makes the J call doubtful. Germline CDR1 and CDR2: SEHNR and FQNEAQ (reference sequence). CDR3 length equals 14 residues. CDR3 nucleotides: TGTGCCAGCAGCCCCCCGGACAGGGGAGAGACCCAGTACTTC. This sequence encodes CASSPPDRGETQYF.

J is TRBJ2-2 and V is TRBV7-9, with TRBD1 as a possible D gene (6 bases). The CDR3 runs 16 residues. Germline V CDR1 and CDR2: SEHNR, FQNEAQ (reference sequence). The V end was cut by 6 bases, the J end by 6 bases, with 20 bases between. The CDR3: CASRQTGTRFPGELFF. DNA for the CDR3: TGTGCCAGCAGACAAACAGGGACGCGGTTCCCCGGGGAGCTGTTTTTT.

The genes are TRBV4-1 and TRBJ1-4; 8 nucleotides line up with TRBD1. CDR1 and CDR2 from the germline V gene are MGHRA and YSYEKL. V trimming: 4 bases; J trimming: 8 bases; junction bases outside the gene matches: 12. The CDR3 is 16 residues long. The CDR3 DNA reads as TGCGCCAGCAGCCTTTCCGGGACAGGCTTAGGGGAAAAACTGTTTTTT. It codes for CASSLSGTGLGEKLFF.

This clone was picked up a small number of times. The chain recombines TRBV28 with TRBJ1-2; no clear D gene. Germline assignment: CDR1 MDHEN and CDR2 SYDVKM. V lost 6 bases to trimming and J lost 0 bases, with 17 bases between them. The CDR3 contains 16 residues. The DNA of the CDR3 is TGTGCCAGCAGCACGGGGAACCAGTTAGCTAACTATGGCTACACCTTC. This sequence encodes CASSTGNQLANYGYTF.

The chain employs TRBV15 and TRBJ2-7; 8 nucleotides agree with TRBD1. This CDR3 is built from 15 residues. V shed 4 bases and J 6 bases; nucleotides not matched to a gene: 11. In germline, CDR1 is LNHNV, CDR2 YYDKDF (reference sequence). The CDR3 DNA reads TGTGCCACCAGCACCAGATGGGGACAGGTCGGCGAGCAGTACTTC. It is translated as CATSTRWGQVGEQYF. Complete variable domain (other parts from reference TRBV15 and TRBJ2-7): DAMVIQNPRYQVTQFGKPVTLSCSQTLNHNVMYWYQQKSSQAPKLLFHYYDKDFNNEADTPDNFQSRRPNTSFCFLDIRSPGLGDTAMYLCATSTRWGQVGEQYFGPGTRLTVT.

The rearrangement uses TRBV5-6 and TRBJ1-1, with D perhaps TRBD1 (5 bases). The CDR3 runs 13 residues. From germline, CDR1 is SGHDT and CDR2 YYEEEE. The germline V and J ends were trimmed by 2 bases and 8 bases, with 13 bases remaining between them. CDR3 nucleotides: TGTGCCAGCAGCTTCCAGGGCCAAGAGGAAGCTTTCTTT. It translates to CASSFQGQEEAFF. Full variable domain (remainder filled in from reference TRBV5-6 and TRBJ1-1): DAGVTQSPTHLIKTRGQQVTLRCSPKSGHDTVSWYQQALGQGPQFIFQYYEEEERQRGNFPDRFSGHQFPNYSSELNVNALLLGDSALYLCASSFQGQEEAFFGQGTRLTVV.

This sequence joins TRBV2 and TRBJ2-7; D might be TRBD2 (6 bases). V was trimmed by 3 bases and J by 2 bases, leaving 17 bases between them. The CDR3 has 16 residues. Per the germline V gene, CDR1 is SNHLY and CDR2 is FYNNEI. CDR3 loop: CASSDLRRTTAYEQYF. CDR3 in DNA: TGTGCCAGCAGTGATCTGCGTAGGACTACGGCCTACGAGCAGTACTTC.

The V gene is TRBV3-1 (or the pseudogene TRBV3-2), the J gene TRBJ1-6; possible D gene TRBD1, 5 bases. This CDR3 spans 15 amino acids. V was clipped by 4 bases and J by 8 bases, with 15 bases between them. Germline CDR1 and CDR2: LGHDT and YNNKEL (reference sequence). CDR3: CASSPPGEIYSPLHF. The CDR3 DNA sequence: TGTGCCAGCAGCCCCCCGGGGGAGATTTATTCACCCCTCCACTTT.